What follows are 21 T cell receptor beta chains derived from one specimen sequenced in a study of blood T cell repertoires in COVID-19. Data came from immunoSEQ multiplex PCR; TCRdb stores just in-frame clones and leaves some out. The repertoire holds fewer than 110,000 clones, with about 91% as singletons. Sequencing used peripheral blood. Source of these receptors: a man aged 50 to 60 with active or convalescent COVID-19.

This clone was seen a single time. V usage is TRBV7-2 and J usage is TRBJ1-3, with D perhaps matching TRBD1 (6 bases). The CDR3 has 16 residues. The V end lost 4 bases, the J end lost 0 bases, and 13 bases lay between the germline ends. The germline gives CDR1 SGHTA, CDR2 FQGNSA. CDR3 amino acids: CASSSTGFVSGNTIYF. The DNA of the CDR3 is TGTGCCAGCAGCTCGACAGGCTTCGTCTCTGGAAACACCATATATTTT.

This clone was counted only a few times. The chain employs TRBV6-2 or TRBV6-3 and TRBJ1-1; unclear D gene. Trimming left V 2 bases short and J 12 bases short, with 10 bases between. This CDR3 contains 11 residues. From germline, CDR1 is MNHEY and CDR2 SVGEGT. The CDR3 spells CASSYAGRTFF. The DNA for the CDR3 is TGTGCCAGCAGTTACGCGGGGAGGACTTTCTTT.

The chain is built from TRBV15 and TRBJ2-7; 8 bases map to TRBD1. Per the germline V gene, CDR1 is LNHNV and CDR2 is YYDKDF (reference sequence). V gave up 0 bases and J gave up 6 bases; unmatched junction bases: 7. The CDR3 is 15 residues long. CDR3 loop: CATSRDKDRAREQYF. CDR3 nucleotide sequence: TGTGCCACCAGCAGAGATAAGGACAGGGCCCGCGAGCAGTACTTC. Supplemented by reference TRBV15 and TRBJ2-7, the full variable domain reads DAMVIQNPRYQVTQFGKPVTLSCSQTLNHNVMYWYQQKSSQAPKLLFHYYDKDFNNEADTPDNFQSRRPNTSFCFLDIRSPGLGDTAMYLCATSRDKDRAREQYFGPGTRLTVT.

This clone appeared once. This chain joins TRBV6-5 and TRBJ2-2; TRBD1 might be the D (6 bases). Looked up from germline, CDR1 is MNHEY and CDR2 is SVGAGI. Trimming cost V 10 bases and J 2 bases, with 8 bases left between them. This CDR3 is built from 12 residues. CDR3: CATQGNTGELFF. The CDR3 region has the DNA TGTGCCACACAGGGAAACACCGGGGAGCTGTTTTTT.

The chain combines TRBV11-2 with TRBJ2-1; 9 positions match TRBD1. Germline V CDR1 and CDR2: SGHAT, FQNNGV. The V and J ends lost 4 bases and 16 bases, in that order; junction bases with no gene match: 8. This CDR3 comprises 12 residues. This chain's CDR3 is CASSSPRDREFF. CDR3 sequence (DNA): TGTGCCAGCAGCTCTCCCCGGGACAGGGAATTCTTC.

As to this clone: At one end, the junction sequence differs from germline, possibly due to a read error. J is TRBJ1-6 and V is TRBV2; D is uncertain. The germline CDR1 and CDR2 sequences are SNHLY and FYNNEI. CDR3 length: 12 residues. This CDR3 is CASGGEDSPLHF. CDR3 nucleotide sequence: TGTGCCAGCGGAGGAGAAGATTCCCCCCTCCACTTT.

On this clone itself: The same CDR3 can be traced to other DNA sequences in this sample. The chain joins TRBV5-1 to TRBJ1-2; 9 positions agree with TRBD1. The V gene's germline CDR1 is SGHRS and CDR2 YFSETQ. CDR3 size: 13 residues. V dropped 1 base and J dropped 6; count of bases not matched to a gene: 1. This CDR3 reads CASSLRQGDGYTF. The CDR3 coding sequence is TGCGCCAGCAGCTTGAGACAGGGGGATGGCTACACCTTC.

V gene TRBV4-1 combines with J gene TRBJ2-3, with 12 bases lining up with TRBD1. This CDR3 is 18 amino acids long. V shed 3 bases, J shed 0 bases, and the junction held 7 bases outside the gene matches. Germline V gene data show CDR1 as MGHRA and CDR2 as YSYEKL. CDR3 bases: TGCGCCAGCAGCCACGGGACAGGGGGCGGCTCTAGCACAGATACGCAGTATTTT. Residues: CASSHGTGGGSSTDTQYF.

This clone was recorded only once. The rearrangement joins TRBV19 to TRBJ1-3, with D uncertain. The CDR3 spans 12 residues. With 10 bases removed from V and 2 bases from J, the gap between germline ends came to 9 bases. CDR1 is LNHDA, CDR2 SQIVND, per germline (reference sequence). CDR3: CATSYAGNTIYF. The CDR3, as DNA: TGTGCCACCAGTTATGCTGGAAACACCATATATTTT.

Comments on this clone: An end of the junction does not agree with germline; a read error may underlie this. This rearrangement joins TRBV7-7 to TRBJ2-1, with D unresolved. The germline CDR1 and CDR2 sequences are SSHAT and FNYEAQ (reference sequence). This CDR3 has 15 residues. The CDR3 DNA reads as TGTGCTAGCAGCTTAGGTATTGAGGCCTACAATGAGCAGTTCTTC. Its protein product is CASSLGIEAYNEQFF.

The chain recombines TRBV6-2 or TRBV6-3 with TRBJ2-7; possibly TRBD2 for D (5 bases). This CDR3 is built from 13 residues. V was clipped by 0 bases and J by 7 bases, with 10 bases between them. Germline CDR1 and CDR2: MNHEY and SVGEGT. The CDR3 region is CASSYSRDGEQYF. CDR3 sequence (DNA): TGTGCCAGCAGTTACTCCCGGGATGGGGAGCAGTACTTC.

This clone was seen just once. This rearrangement joins TRBV28 to TRBJ2-7, with a possible D match to TRBD1 (6 bases). The CDR3 contains 11 residues. Trimming cost V 5 bases and J 12 bases, with 14 bases left between them. Germline V gives CDR1 MDHEN, CDR2 SYDVKM. Here the CDR3 reads CASSRAGVGYF. The CDR3 DNA follows: TGTGCCAGCAGTCGAGCAGGGGTTGGGTACTTC. Variable domain in full (rest from reference TRBV28 and TRBJ2-7): DVKVTQSSRYLVKRTGEKVFLECVQDMDHENMFWYRQDPGLGLRLIYFSYDVKMKEKGDIPEGYSVSREKKERFSLILESASTNQTSMYLCASSRAGVGYFGPGTRLTVT.

This clone has only one observation. The V gene is TRBV18, the J gene TRBJ1-6; 7 positions agree with TRBD1. J was trimmed by 6 bases and V by 5 bases; bases with no gene match: 7. This CDR3 comprises 15 residues. CDR1 is KGHSH and CDR2 is LQKENI in the germline V gene. The chain's CDR3 is CASSGPGGINSPLHF. In DNA form, the CDR3 reads TGTGCCAGCTCAGGACCAGGGGGGATTAATTCACCCCTCCACTTT.

This chain uses TRBV29-1 with TRBJ2-3; maybe TRBD2 (5 bases). The V end lost 4 bases, the J end lost 4 bases, and 12 bases lay between the germline ends. Germline CDR1 SQVTM, CDR2 ANQGSEA. CDR3 length: 13 residues. CDR3 residues: CSVGRRLADTQYF. CDR3 in DNA: TGCAGCGTTGGGAGGAGACTCGCAGATACGCAGTATTTT.

The rearrangement links TRBV29-1 to TRBJ2-3; 13 nucleotides agree with TRBD2. CDR1 and CDR2 (germline): SQVTM, ANQGSEA. J was trimmed by 6 bases and V by 5 bases; bases with no gene match: 14. This CDR3 is 17 amino acids long. The CDR3 here is CSVQTSGRTQIMDTQYF. CDR3 sequence (DNA): TGCAGCGTTCAGACTAGCGGGAGGACCCAAATCATGGATACGCAGTATTTT.

This chain uses TRBV28 with TRBJ1-6; no firm D call. Looked up from germline, CDR1 is MDHEN and CDR2 is SYDVKM. Between the trimmed V and J ends, which lost 3 bases and 10 bases, there was a span of 7 bases. This CDR3 is 12 amino acids long. CDR3 protein: CASSFLASPLHF. Here the CDR3 DNA reads TGTGCCAGCAGTTTTCTGGCCTCACCCCTCCACTTT. The variable domain in full, completed from reference TRBV28 and TRBJ1-6, reads DVKVTQSSRYLVKRTGEKVFLECVQDMDHENMFWYRQDPGLGLRLIYFSYDVKMKEKGDIPEGYSVSREKKERFSLILESASTNQTSMYLCASSFLASPLHFGNGTRLTVT.

This clone occurred once. CDR3 sequence reads: CSASGTSGPLDQETQYF. As DNA, the CDR3 is TGCAGTGCTAGTGGGACTAGCGGGCCGCTGGACCAAGAGACCCAGTACTTC. The chain recombines TRBV20-1 with TRBJ2-5; 12 bases align to TRBD2. The CDR3 is made up of 17 amino acids. Per the germline V gene, CDR1 is DFQATT and CDR2 is SNEGSKA (reference sequence). The V segment lost 3 bases and the J segment 0 bases; nucleotides outside the gene matches: 8.

The chain is built from TRBV6-5 and TRBJ1-2; tentative D call: TRBD1 (5 bases). Trimming shortened V by 0 bases and J by 4 bases, and 15 bases separated the two germline ends. The CDR3 covers 16 residues. CDR1 is MNHEY, CDR2 SVGAGI, per germline. The CDR3 DNA follows: TGTGCCAGCAGTTACTCGAGTGATACGGGGGGCTATGGCTACACCTTC. This codes for CASSYSSDTGGYGYTF.

The chain recombines TRBV24-1 with TRBJ2-2; D call uncertain. V was cut by 0 bases and J by 3 bases, with 4 bases left in between. This CDR3 has 14 amino acids. Germline V CDR1 and CDR2: KGHDR, SFDVKD. The CDR3 loop reads CATSDLTDTGELFF. CDR3 in DNA: TGTGCCACCAGTGATTTGACGGACACCGGGGAGCTGTTTTTT.

The CDR3 loop reads CASRDRINEKLFF. For the CDR3, the DNA is TGTGCCAGCAGGGACAGGATTAATGAAAAACTGTTTTTT. The chain links TRBV6-6 to TRBJ1-4; 7 bases match TRBD1. Germline CDR1 is MNHNY and CDR2 is SVGAGI (reference sequence). V lost 6 bases to trimming and J lost 4 bases; unmatched junction nucleotides: 2. The CDR3 covers 13 residues.

The J gene is TRBJ2-7, the V gene TRBV24-1, with 14 bases aligning to TRBD2. V shed 5 bases and J 2 bases; nucleotides not matched to a gene: 10. Germline V CDR1 and CDR2: KGHDR, SFDVKD. The CDR3 spans 18 residues. CDR3: CATSAAKGLAGGTYEQYF. The CDR3 nucleotides read TGTGCCACCAGTGCCGCCAAAGGACTAGCGGGGGGCACCTACGAGCAGTACTTC.